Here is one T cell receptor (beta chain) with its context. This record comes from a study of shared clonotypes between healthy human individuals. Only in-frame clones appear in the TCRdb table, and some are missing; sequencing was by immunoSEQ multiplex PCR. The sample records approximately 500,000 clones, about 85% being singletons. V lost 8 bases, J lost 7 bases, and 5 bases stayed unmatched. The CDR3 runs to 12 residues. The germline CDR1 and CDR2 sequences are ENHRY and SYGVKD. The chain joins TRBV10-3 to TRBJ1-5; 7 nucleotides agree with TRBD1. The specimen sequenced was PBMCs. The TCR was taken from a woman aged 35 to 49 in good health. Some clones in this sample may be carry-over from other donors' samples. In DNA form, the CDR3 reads TGTGCCATCTCAGGGGGTCGGCAGCCCCAGCATTTT. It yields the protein CAISGGRQPQHF.